The 26 T cell receptor beta chains listed next were all sequenced from one sample in a study of T cells in Graves' hyperthyroidism and ophthalmopathy. The CDR3 regions of TCR beta were amplified from RNA transcripts. With the HTBI primer set, the TCR CDR3 went through a first round of RT-PCR. TCRdb redid the calling of the multiplex PCR reads with MiXCR, one entry per CDR3 protein. The sample carries hundreds of thousands of distinct CDR3 sequences, roughly 15% recorded once. Sequencing was carried out using blood. These receptor sequences come from a woman aged 40 to 55 with Graves' ophthalmopathy.

The chain employs TRBV12-3 or TRBV12-4 and TRBJ2-3; D might be TRBD2 (6 bases). The CDR3 is 16 amino acids. Trimming took off 5 bases at V and 1 base at J, with 16 bases between the two ends. This chain's CDR3 is CASSLREHLGTDTQYF. Written as DNA, the CDR3 is TGTGCCAGCAGTCTTCGGGAGCATCTAGGCACAGATACGCAGTATTTT.

The chain employs TRBV9 and TRBJ2-7, with D possibly being TRBD2 (5 bases). CDR1 and CDR2 (germline): SGDLS, YYNGEE. The germline V and J ends were trimmed by 1 base and 3 bases, with 17 bases remaining between them. The CDR3 is 16 amino acids. The CDR3 sequence is CASSVTSFAGFYEQYF. CDR3 coding DNA: TGTGCCAGCAGCGTAACCTCATTCGCGGGTTTCTACGAGCAGTACTTC.

There are many counts of this clonotype. The CDR3 region has the DNA TGTGCCAGCAGCCCCAAACCCGGAGGCTGGGGCACTGAAGCTTTCTTT. This codes for CASSPKPGGWGTEAFF. This sequence joins TRBV3-1 and TRBJ1-1; D remains unclear. Trimming cost V 4 bases and J 4 bases, with 19 bases left between them. The CDR3 sequence is 16 residues long. Per the germline V gene, CDR1 is LGHDT and CDR2 is YNNKEL (reference sequence).

This clonotype occurred many times. The chain uses TRBV5-1 and TRBJ2-7, with a tentative D call TRBD2 (7 bases). V lost 5 bases and J 0 bases, leaving 21 bases between the germline ends. This CDR3 spans 17 amino acids. CDR1 is SGHRS and CDR2 is YFSETQ in the germline V gene. The CDR3 loop is CASSIGGQEPSSYEQYF. The CDR3 DNA reads as TGCGCCAGCAGTATCGGGGGGCAAGAACCCAGCTCCTACGAGCAGTACTTC.

In this sample, this clonotype turned up many times. The chain recombines TRBV5-1 with TRBJ2-7; D is undetermined. The ends were cut back, 4 bases at V and 2 bases at J, with 16 bases in the middle. The CDR3 length is 15 residues. The V gene's germline CDR1 is SGHRS and CDR2 YFSETQ. The CDR3 coding sequence is TGCGCCAGCAGCCACCGATATGACCGCGCCTACGAGCAGTACTTC. Residues: CASSHRYDRAYEQYF.

This clonotype was counted only a few times. The V call is TRBV7-9, the J call TRBJ2-2; D remains ambiguous. Between the trimmed V and J ends, which lost 7 bases and 5 bases, there was a span of 5 bases. This CDR3 is 11 amino acids long. The germline V gene has CDR1 SEHNR and CDR2 FQNEAQ (reference sequence). The CDR3, as DNA: TGTGCCAGCATCCAGACCGGGGAGCTGTTTTTT. Translated, it gives CASIQTGELFF.

Ten or more counts support this clonotype. This chain uses TRBV6-1 with TRBJ2-3, with TRBD1 identical over 7 bases. The ends lost 6 bases at V and 4 bases at J; junction bases unmatched: 16. This CDR3 region has 17 residues. Germline-derived CDR1 and CDR2 are MNHNS and SASEGT. The CDR3 is CASSNRLGQVLPDTQYF. The CDR3 DNA reads TGTGCCAGCAGCAATCGCCTTGGACAGGTCCTCCCAGATACGCAGTATTTT.

This clonotype came up many times. This chain links TRBV29-1 with TRBJ1-1, with D perhaps matching TRBD1 (5 bases). V lost 6 bases, J lost 3 bases, and 11 bases lay in between. In germline, CDR1 is SQVTM, CDR2 ANQGSEA. The CDR3 length is 12 residues. CDR3 in DNA: TGCAGCGTGGGGGACTGGGACACTGAAGCTTTCTTT. Translated: CSVGDWDTEAFF.

This clonotype was found a few times. V is TRBV27 and J is TRBJ2-2; TRBD1 agrees at 8 bases. The CDR3 runs 14 residues. Germline CDR1 and CDR2: MNHEY and SMNVEV (reference sequence). With 7 bases clipped from V and 6 bases from J, the junction kept 7 bases outside the gene matches. The CDR3 sequence is CASKRTGLAGELFF. The CDR3 DNA reads as TGTGCCAGCAAAAGGACAGGGCTTGCCGGGGAGCTGTTTTTT.

In this sample, this clonotype turned up many times. This chain uses TRBV27 with TRBJ1-5; TRBD1 is a possible D gene (5 bases). This CDR3 spans 14 amino acids. Germline lookup yields CDR1 MNHEY and CDR2 SMNVEV (reference sequence). The ends were cut back, 5 bases at V and 2 bases at J, with 10 bases in the middle. This CDR3 reads CASSPTTGNQPQHF. CDR3 bases: TGTGCCAGCAGTCCCACGACAGGCAATCAGCCCCAGCATTTT.

This clonotype has a handful of counts. The chain recombines TRBV20-1 with TRBJ2-7; D is unresolved. In germline, CDR1 is DFQATT, CDR2 SNEGSKA (reference sequence). V shed 5 bases and J shed 4 bases, with 18 bases lying between them. CDR3 length: 14 residues. The chain's CDR3 is CSASASSKSYEQYF. The CDR3 region has the DNA TGCAGTGCTTCAGCCTCCTCTAAGAGTTACGAGCAGTACTTC.

This clonotype was counted at least ten times. V usage is TRBV7-2 and J usage is TRBJ2-2, with no clear D. CDR3 size: 13 residues. Per germline, CDR1 SGHTA and CDR2 FQGNSA. With 5 bases removed from V and 6 bases from J, the gap between germline ends came to 10 bases. The CDR3 protein is CASSPPRSGELFF. Here the CDR3 DNA reads TGTGCCAGCAGCCCCCCGAGATCCGGGGAGCTGTTTTTT.

The chain is built from TRBV28 and TRBJ1-1; no reliable D call. Trimming pared 7 bases from V and 5 bases from J, leaving 8 bases between. Germline V lookup: CDR1 MDHEN, CDR2 SYDVKM. This CDR3 is 11 amino acids long. CDR3 sequence: CASKTETEAFF. In DNA, the CDR3 is TGTGCCAGCAAAACGGAAACTGAAGCTTTCTTT.

In its sample, this clonotype was seen many times. The CDR3 DNA sequence: TGTGCCAGCAGTTACGACGAGCAGTACTTC. Amino acids: CASSYDEQYF. V gene TRBV27 combines with J gene TRBJ2-7; D not certain. V shed 4 bases and J shed 5 bases, with 3 bases lying between them. This CDR3 contains 10 residues. Germline V gene lookup returns CDR1 MNHEY and CDR2 SMNVEV (reference sequence).

This clonotype was found many times. The V call is TRBV11-2, the J call TRBJ2-3; possible D gene TRBD2, 5 bases. Germline loops: CDR1 SGHAT, CDR2 FQNNGV. V dropped 3 bases and J dropped 2 bases, with 15 bases sitting between them. The CDR3 totals 16 residues. The CDR3 DNA reads as TGTGCCAGCAGCTTCCGGGTCGGGCTAGCCACAGATACGCAGTATTTT. Translation gives CASSFRVGLATDTQYF.

V is TRBV2 and J is TRBJ1-1; no definite D call. Trimming removed 7 bases at V and 2 bases at J, with 8 bases between. Germline CDR1 is SNHLY and CDR2 is FYNNEI. This CDR3 has 12 residues. The CDR3 sequence: CASKPGNTEAFF. In DNA, the CDR3 is TGTGCCAGCAAACCTGGCAACACTGAAGCTTTCTTT.

This clonotype was counted at least ten times. The chain carries TRBV10-3 and TRBJ1-1, with 8 bases aligning to TRBD1. This CDR3 is 14 amino acids long. Looked up from germline, CDR1 is ENHRY and CDR2 is SYGVKD. Trimming took 9 bases from V and 11 from J; bases not matched to a gene: 17. The CDR3 nucleotides are TGTGCCATTTCCGAGGACAGGGAGACTTCGAGGGCTTTCTTT. It codes for CAISEDRETSRAFF.

This clonotype has a handful of counts. This sequence joins TRBV5-8 and TRBJ2-1; D may be TRBD2 (6 bases). Trimming shortened V by 0 bases and J by 4 bases, and 14 bases separated the two germline ends. CDR1 SGHTS and CDR2 YDEGEE come from the germline V gene. This CDR3 has 16 residues. CDR3 in DNA: TGTGCCAGCAGCTTGGCCGGGCGGGGCTTATACAATGAGCAGTTCTTC. Translating gives CASSLAGRGLYNEQFF.

CDR3: CASSHLSGTNTEAFF. In nucleotides, the CDR3 is TGTGCCAGCAGCCACCTCTCGGGGACGAACACTGAAGCTTTCTTT. The rearrangement joins TRBV14 to TRBJ1-1; D is perhaps TRBD1 (5 bases). V lost 3 bases and J lost 1, with 12 bases in between. This CDR3 is built from 15 residues. CDR1 and CDR2 from the germline V gene are SGHDN and FVKESK.

This clonotype was detected ten times or more. The rearrangement uses TRBV20-1 and TRBJ1-5, with TRBD1 as a possible D gene (5 bases). Trimming removed 3 bases at V and 9 bases at J, with 15 bases between. The CDR3 consists of 13 residues. The germline CDR1 and CDR2 sequences are DFQATT and SNEGSKA (reference sequence). The CDR3 nucleotides are TGCAGTGCTAGGGGGGGGAATTATATGCCCCAGCATTTT. Translation: CSARGGNYMPQHF.

In this sample, this clonotype turned up once. A read error is possible here, since a much larger clone lies one base away. V is TRBV7-9 and J is TRBJ2-7, with 7 bases matching TRBD2. CDR1 and CDR2 from the germline V gene are SEHNR and FQNEAQ (reference sequence). This CDR3 region has 14 residues. This CDR3 is CVSSFGGRDYEQYF. DNA of the CDR3: TGTGTCAGCAGCTTTGGTGGGAGGGACTACGAGCAGTACTTC.

This rearrangement joins TRBV20-1 to TRBJ1-2, with a weak D call TRBD1 (5 bases). Germline-derived CDR1 and CDR2 are DFQATT and SNEGSKA (reference sequence). This CDR3 is built from 14 residues. V was shortened by 6 bases and J by 4 bases, with 18 bases between the two germline ends. The CDR3 is CSASPRGSFYGYTF. CDR3 coding DNA: TGCAGTGCCTCCCCCCGGGGCTCCTTCTATGGCTACACCTTC.

This clonotype has a single count. The rearrangement links TRBV27 to TRBJ2-7; 7 bases align to TRBD1. The CDR3 is 14 residues long. V was pared by 5 bases and J by 4 bases, with 8 bases of the junction left unmatched. Germline CDR1 MNHEY, CDR2 SMNVEV (reference sequence). The CDR3 is CASSPGQRFYEQYF. The CDR3 bases are TGTGCCAGCAGTCCGGGACAGCGCTTTTACGAGCAGTACTTC.

Many counts were recorded for this clonotype. The CDR3 nucleotides read TGTGCCAGCAGTTTAAACGCCAGGATTGATACGCAGTATTTT. Amino acids: CASSLNARIDTQYF. V usage is TRBV12-3 or TRBV12-4 and J usage is TRBJ2-3; no firm D call. The CDR3 contains 14 residues. The V end was cut by 2 bases, the J end by 6 bases, with 12 bases between.

This chain uses TRBV20-1 with TRBJ2-7; 7 bases align to TRBD2. This CDR3 is 18 amino acids long. Germline assignment: CDR1 DFQATT and CDR2 SNEGSKA (reference sequence). The V and J ends lost 0 bases and 2 bases, in that order; junction bases with no gene match: 16. The CDR3 coding sequence is TGCAGTGCTAGAGATTGGCGGGTCAGCGGGAACCGACCCTACGAGCAGTACTTC. This translates into CSARDWRVSGNRPYEQYF.

The chain joins TRBV5-4 to TRBJ1-1; D may be TRBD1 (5 bases). The germline V and J ends were trimmed by 4 bases and 4 bases, with 14 bases remaining between them. Germline V gene data show CDR1 as SGHNT and CDR2 as YYREEE (reference sequence). This CDR3 comprises 14 residues. CDR3 in amino acids: CASSPRMGGTEAFF. CDR3 nucleotide sequence: TGTGCCAGCAGCCCGCGGATGGGGGGCACTGAAGCTTTCTTT.